These 22 T cell receptor beta chains came from one sample sequenced in a study of T-cell memory formation after mild COVID-19. TCRdb re-analysed the 5' RACE reads in MiXCR, keeping a single row per CDR3 protein. Here the sample spans 550,000 to 700,000 distinct CDR3 sequences, roughly 17% being singletons. The sequenced sample consisted of PBMCs or a T cell subset sorted from them (not recorded which). Receptors originate from an adult woman who had mild COVID-19 (a few samples of this study predate the infection). Cell type and time point are not known.

The chain is built from TRBV4-2 and TRBJ1-2; D remains unclear. Per the germline V gene, CDR1 is LGHNA and CDR2 is YNFKEQ. Trimming pared 0 bases from V and 0 bases from J, leaving 5 bases between. The CDR3 loop spans 14 amino acids. As DNA, the CDR3 is TGTGCCAGCAGCCAAGAGTTGACTAACTATGGCTACACCTTC. Translating gives CASSQELTNYGYTF.

This clonotype was found a few times. The genes are TRBV5-1 and TRBJ2-7; D is perhaps TRBD1 or TRBD2 (5 bases each). The length of the CDR3 is 15 residues. Germline CDR1 SGHRS, CDR2 YFSETQ. Trimming removed 4 bases at V and 0 bases at J, with 14 bases between. CDR3 region: CASSPARDGSYEQYF. The CDR3, as DNA: TGCGCCAGCAGCCCCGCCCGGGACGGCTCCTACGAGCAGTACTTC.

This clonotype was counted between two and nine times. CDR3 residues: CASSSRTGRNIQYF. The CDR3 coding sequence is TGCGCCAGCAGCTCGAGGACAGGGCGGAACATTCAGTACTTC. This chain links TRBV5-1 with TRBJ2-4; 8 bases line up with TRBD1. Germline lookup yields CDR1 SGHRS and CDR2 YFSETQ. The CDR3 contains 14 residues. Trimming removed 3 bases from V and 7 bases from J; junction bases left unmatched: 6.

This clonotype was seen a few times. The V gene is TRBV6-5, the J gene TRBJ2-3; TRBD1 matches 9 bases. V lost 2 bases, J lost 2 bases, and 5 bases stayed unmatched. Per germline, CDR1 MNHEY and CDR2 SVGAGI. This CDR3 contains 16 residues. The DNA of the CDR3 is TGTGCCAGCAGTTACCTACAGGGGGCTTCCACAGATACGCAGTATTTT. Its translation: CASSYLQGASTDTQYF.

The V and J genes are TRBV19 and TRBJ1-5; weak D call: TRBD1 (6 bases). CDR3 length: 13 amino acids. Germline CDR1 reads LNHDA; CDR2 reads SQIVND (reference sequence). V was trimmed by 7 bases and J by 5 bases, leaving 12 bases between them. The CDR3 bases are TGTGCCAGTAAGGACAGCAATTATCAGCCCCAGCATTTT. Protein sequence: CASKDSNYQPQHF.

The table lists this clonotype with a few counts. The rearrangement uses TRBV20-1 and TRBJ2-5; D is ambiguous. Germline CDR1 DFQATT, CDR2 SNEGSKA (reference sequence). This CDR3 spans 15 amino acids. V lost 0 bases and J lost 2, with 13 bases in between. The CDR3 DNA follows: TGCAGTGCTAGAGATAGACTTACTCTTCAAGAGACCCAGTACTTC. This encodes CSARDRLTLQETQYF.

V is TRBV7-6 and J is TRBJ1-2; possible D gene TRBD1, 6 bases. V shed 0 bases and J shed 2 bases, with 13 bases lying between them. This CDR3 is 16 amino acids long. Germline V gives CDR1 SGHVS, CDR2 FNYEAQ. Here the CDR3 DNA reads TGTGCCAGCAGCTTAGCGTCACAGGGAAACAACTATGGCTACACCTTC. This sequence encodes CASSLASQGNNYGYTF.

This chain connects TRBV20-1 to TRBJ2-1; TRBD1 matches at 7 bases. CDR1 is DFQATT and CDR2 is SNEGSKA in the germline V gene (reference sequence). With V trimmed by 2 bases and J by 1 base, 8 bases remained unmatched. The CDR3 extends over 16 amino acids. The DNA for the CDR3 is TGCAGTGCTAGACCTACAGGGGCTCCATCCTACAATGAGCAGTTCTTC. It codes for CSARPTGAPSYNEQFF.

This clonotype was counted a few times. V usage is TRBV12-3 or TRBV12-4 and J usage is TRBJ1-2; no firm D call. CDR3 size: 10 residues. V dropped 2 bases and J dropped 14 bases, with 9 bases sitting between them. The CDR3 nucleotides read TGTGCCAGCAGTTTATTCCTGCCTACCTTC. Translating gives CASSLFLPTF.

The V call is TRBV28, the J call TRBJ2-2, with TRBD2 matching over 13 bases. This CDR3 is built from 17 residues. Trimming took 7 bases from V and 4 from J; bases not matched to a gene: 9. From germline, CDR1 is MDHEN and CDR2 SYDVKM. In nucleotides, the CDR3 is TGTGCCAGCAACATATTCGGACTAGCGGGAGTCACCGGGGAGCTGTTTTTT. This encodes CASNIFGLAGVTGELFF.

This clonotype has a handful of counts. V is TRBV6-5 and J is TRBJ2-7; 11 bases map to TRBD2. Unmatched junction bases numbered 12, after V lost 6 bases and J lost 2 bases. Per the germline V gene, CDR1 is MNHEY and CDR2 is SVGAGI. The CDR3 is made up of 17 amino acids. The DNA of the CDR3 is TGTGCCAGCAGCTCACTCGGGGCTAGCGGGAGGACCTACGAGCAGTACTTC. Encoded protein: CASSSLGASGRTYEQYF.

V gene TRBV7-2 combines with J gene TRBJ2-3, with D tentatively TRBD2 (6 bases). The germline CDR1 and CDR2 sequences are SGHTA and FQGNSA. Trimming removed 4 bases from V and 0 bases from J, with 17 bases in between. This CDR3 contains 17 residues. CDR3 sequence (DNA): TGTGCCAGCAGCTCCGGATTACGGGGGACTAGCACAGATACGCAGTATTTT. Its translation: CASSSGLRGTSTDTQYF.

There are a few counts of this clonotype. This rearrangement joins TRBV7-6 to TRBJ1-1; D might be TRBD1 (5 bases). Between the trimmed V and J ends, which lost 5 bases and 3 bases, there was a span of 16 bases. Germline-derived CDR1 and CDR2 are SGHVS and FNYEAQ. This CDR3 is 15 amino acids long. CDR3 region: CASSPGARRDTEAFF. The CDR3 DNA is TGTGCCAGCAGCCCTGGGGCGAGGCGGGACACTGAAGCTTTCTTT. The full variable domain, with the rest looked up from reference TRBV7-6 and TRBJ1-1, is GAGVSQSPRYKVTKRGQDVALRCDPISGHVSLYWYRQALGQGPEFLTYFNYEAQQDKSGLPNDRFSAERPEGSISTLTIQRTEQRDSAMYRCASSPGARRDTEAFFGQGTRLTVV.

The V call is TRBV18, the J call TRBJ1-5; no clear D gene. CDR1 KGHSH and CDR2 LQKENI come from the germline V gene. The CDR3 length is 15 residues. Trimming cost V 4 bases and J 0 bases, with 10 bases left between them. The CDR3 protein is CASSLDRYSNQPQHF. For the CDR3, the DNA is TGTGCCAGCTCACTCGACCGGTATAGCAATCAGCCCCAGCATTTT.

This clonotype was observed a few times. The CDR3 protein is CSVERSGTYNEQFF. CDR3 DNA sequence: TGCAGCGTTGAAAGGTCAGGGACCTACAATGAGCAGTTCTTC. The chain recombines TRBV29-1 with TRBJ2-1, with D perhaps TRBD1 (5 bases). The CDR3 sequence is 14 residues long. The V and J ends lost 2 bases and 2 bases respectively, with 10 bases between them. The germline V gene encodes CDR1 SQVTM and CDR2 ANQGSEA.

V usage is TRBV19 and J usage is TRBJ1-1; D is unresolved. Germline CDR1 and CDR2: LNHDA and SQIVND (reference sequence). This CDR3 has 12 amino acids. Trimming took off 3 bases at V and 7 bases at J, with 9 bases between the two ends. CDR3 bases: TGTGCCAGTAGTATGAGGGCGGTTGAAGCTTTCTTT. The encoded protein is CASSMRAVEAFF. The full variable domain, rest sourced from reference TRBV19 and TRBJ1-1, is DGGITQSPKYLFRKEGQNVTLSCEQNLNHDAMYWYRQDPGQGLRLIYYSQIVNDFQKGDIAEGYSVSREKKESFPLTVTSAQKNPTAFYLCASSMRAVEAFFGQGTRLTVV.

The chain has TRBV20-1 and TRBJ2-2; 10 bases fit TRBD2. V lost 0 bases to trimming and J lost 3 bases; unmatched junction nucleotides: 4. Germline CDR1 is DFQATT and CDR2 is SNEGSKA (reference sequence). The CDR3 has 16 amino acids. The chain's CDR3 is CSARDSLAGDTGELFF. In DNA, the CDR3 is TGCAGTGCTAGAGATTCCCTAGCGGGAGACACCGGGGAGCTGTTTTTT.

This clonotype has a handful of counts. The chain combines TRBV4-3 with TRBJ2-1; 7 positions agree with TRBD2. Unmatched junction bases numbered 13, after V lost 0 bases and J lost 8 bases. Per germline, CDR1 LGHNA and CDR2 YSLEER. CDR3 length equals 17 residues. CDR3 DNA sequence: TGCGCCAGCAGCCAAGATCTGTGGGAGGGCCGTATCGATGAGCAGTTCTTC. This translates into CASSQDLWEGRIDEQFF.

The gene calls are TRBV9 and TRBJ2-1, with 9 positions matching TRBD1. CDR3 length equals 15 residues. The germline V gene encodes CDR1 SGDLS and CDR2 YYNGEE. The V and J ends lost 0 bases and 7 bases, in that order; junction bases with no gene match: 5. The CDR3 sequence is CASSVEGQGLNEQFF. The DNA of the CDR3 is TGTGCCAGCAGCGTAGAGGGACAGGGTTTGAATGAGCAGTTCTTC.

The chain combines TRBV4-2 with TRBJ2-3, with D unresolved. The CDR3 length is 14 residues. V was clipped by 2 bases and J by 6 bases, with 12 bases between them. Germline V gene lookup returns CDR1 LGHNA and CDR2 YNFKEQ. CDR3 amino acids: CASSQRLGSDTQYF. The CDR3 DNA reads TGTGCCAGCAGCCAACGGCTAGGATCCGATACGCAGTATTTT.

The V and J genes are TRBV2 and TRBJ1-1; 7 positions agree with TRBD1. Germline V gives CDR1 SNHLY, CDR2 FYNNEI. With 6 bases clipped from V and 4 bases from J, the junction kept 8 bases outside the gene matches. This CDR3 is built from 14 residues. CDR3 coding DNA: TGTGCCAGCAGCTCGGACAGGCGGCCCACTGAAGCTTTCTTT. This translates into CASSSDRRPTEAFF.

This chain connects TRBV25-1 to TRBJ1-1; D unresolved. The length of the CDR3 is 15 residues. The V end lost 4 bases, the J end lost 1 base, and 13 bases lay between the germline ends. From germline, CDR1 is MGHDK and CDR2 SYGVNS. The CDR3 protein is CASSGTGAENTEAFF. Here the CDR3 DNA reads TGTGCCAGCAGTGGGACTGGTGCGGAGAACACTGAAGCTTTCTTT.